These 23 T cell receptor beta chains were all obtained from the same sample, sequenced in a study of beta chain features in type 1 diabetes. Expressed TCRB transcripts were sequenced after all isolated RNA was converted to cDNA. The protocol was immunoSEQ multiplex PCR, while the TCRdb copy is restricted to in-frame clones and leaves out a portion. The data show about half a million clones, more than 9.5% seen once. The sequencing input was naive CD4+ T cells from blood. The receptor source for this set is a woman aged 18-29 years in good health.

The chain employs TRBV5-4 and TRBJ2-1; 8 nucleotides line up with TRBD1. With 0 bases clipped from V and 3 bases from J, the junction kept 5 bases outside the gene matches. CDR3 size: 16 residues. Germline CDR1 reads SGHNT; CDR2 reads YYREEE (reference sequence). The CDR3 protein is CASSLGGTGFYNEQFF. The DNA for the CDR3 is TGTGCCAGCAGCTTGGGAGGGACAGGTTTCTACAATGAGCAGTTCTTC.

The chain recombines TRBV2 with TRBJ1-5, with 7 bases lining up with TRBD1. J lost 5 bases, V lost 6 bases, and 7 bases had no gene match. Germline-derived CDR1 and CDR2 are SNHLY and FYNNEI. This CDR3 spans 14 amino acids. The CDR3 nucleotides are TGTGCCAGCAGCCTTCAGGGGGGCGATCAGCCCCAGCATTTT. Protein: CASSLQGGDQPQHF.

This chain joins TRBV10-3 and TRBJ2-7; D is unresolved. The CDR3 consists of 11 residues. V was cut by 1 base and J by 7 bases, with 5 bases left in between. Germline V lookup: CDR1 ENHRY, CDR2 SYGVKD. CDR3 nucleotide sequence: TGTGCCATCAGTGAGTATGGGGAGCAGTACTTC. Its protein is CAISEYGEQYF.

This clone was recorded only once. The CDR3 protein is CASSTKGLDSYNEQFF. The CDR3 bases are TGTGCCAGCAGCACCAAAGGTCTAGATTCCTACAATGAGCAGTTCTTC. V usage is TRBV7-2 and J usage is TRBJ2-1; unclear D gene. Trimming shortened V by 5 bases and J by 1 base, and 15 bases separated the two germline ends. The CDR3 is 16 amino acids. CDR1 and CDR2 (germline): SGHTA, FQGNSA. Drawing the rest from reference TRBV7-2 and TRBJ2-1, the complete variable domain is GAGVSQSPSNKVTEKGKDVELRCDPISGHTALYWYRQSLGQGLEFLIYFQGNSAPDKSGLPSDRFSAERTGGSVSTLTIQRTQQEDSAVYLCASSTKGLDSYNEQFFGPGTRLTVL.

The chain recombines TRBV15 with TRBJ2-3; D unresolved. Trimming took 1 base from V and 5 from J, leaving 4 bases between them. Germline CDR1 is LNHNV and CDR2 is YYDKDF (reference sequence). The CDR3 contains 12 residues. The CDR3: CATSRGVDTQYF. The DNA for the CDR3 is TGTGCCACCAGCAGAGGGGTAGATACGCAGTATTTT.

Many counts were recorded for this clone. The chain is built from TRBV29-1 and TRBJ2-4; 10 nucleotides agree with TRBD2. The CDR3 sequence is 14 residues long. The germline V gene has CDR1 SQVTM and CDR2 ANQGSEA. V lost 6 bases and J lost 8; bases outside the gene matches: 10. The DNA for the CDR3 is TGCAGCGTAAAAAAGCGGGAGGGCAGTGACATTCAGTACTTC. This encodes CSVKKREGSDIQYF.

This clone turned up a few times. In DNA, the CDR3 is TGTGCCTGGAGCACTGCCACCTACGAGCAGTACTTC. Protein sequence: CAWSTATYEQYF. V and J are TRBV30 and TRBJ2-7; D not certain. CDR1 and CDR2 from the germline V gene are GTSNPN and SVGIG (reference sequence). The V and J ends lost 3 bases and 2 bases respectively, with 8 bases between them. This CDR3 is 12 amino acids long.

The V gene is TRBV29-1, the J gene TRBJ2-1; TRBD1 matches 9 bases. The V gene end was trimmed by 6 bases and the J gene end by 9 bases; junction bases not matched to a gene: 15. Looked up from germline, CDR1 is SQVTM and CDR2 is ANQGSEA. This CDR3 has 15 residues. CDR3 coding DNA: TGCAGCGTATACACCGGGACAGGGACCCACGGTGAGCAGTTCTTC. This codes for CSVYTGTGTHGEQFF.

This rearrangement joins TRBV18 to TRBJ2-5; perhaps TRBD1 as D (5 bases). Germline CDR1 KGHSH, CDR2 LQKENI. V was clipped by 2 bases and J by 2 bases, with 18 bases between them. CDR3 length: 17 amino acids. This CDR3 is CASSPTADILGQETQYF. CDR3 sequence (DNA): TGTGCCAGCTCACCAACGGCGGACATTCTGGGACAAGAGACCCAGTACTTC.

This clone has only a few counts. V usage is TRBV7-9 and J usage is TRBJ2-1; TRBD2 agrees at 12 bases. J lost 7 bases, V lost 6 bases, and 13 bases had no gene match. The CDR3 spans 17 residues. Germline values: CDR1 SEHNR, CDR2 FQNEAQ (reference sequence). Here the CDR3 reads CASSLRTSGAFLNEQFF. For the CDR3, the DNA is TGTGCCAGCAGTCTCCGGACTAGCGGGGCCTTCTTAAATGAGCAGTTCTTC. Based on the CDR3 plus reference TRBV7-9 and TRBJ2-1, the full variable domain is DTGVSQNPRHKITKRGQNVTFRCDPISEHNRLYWYRQTLGQGPEFLTYFQNEAQLEKSRLLSDRFSAERPKGSFSTLEIQRTEQGDSAMYLCASSLRTSGAFLNEQFFGPGTRLTVL.

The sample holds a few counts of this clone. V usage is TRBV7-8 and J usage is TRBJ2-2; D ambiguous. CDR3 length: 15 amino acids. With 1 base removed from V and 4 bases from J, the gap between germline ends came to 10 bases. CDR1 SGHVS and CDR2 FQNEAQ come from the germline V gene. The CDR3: CASSLVARGTGELFF. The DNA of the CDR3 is TGTGCCAGCAGCTTAGTGGCCAGAGGCACCGGGGAGCTGTTTTTT. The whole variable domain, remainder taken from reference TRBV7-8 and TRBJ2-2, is GAGVSQSPRYKVAKRGQDVALRCDPISGHVSLFWYQQALGQGPEFLTYFQNEAQLDKSGLPSDRFFAERPEGSVSTLKIQRTQQEDSAVYLCASSLVARGTGELFFGEGSRLTVL.

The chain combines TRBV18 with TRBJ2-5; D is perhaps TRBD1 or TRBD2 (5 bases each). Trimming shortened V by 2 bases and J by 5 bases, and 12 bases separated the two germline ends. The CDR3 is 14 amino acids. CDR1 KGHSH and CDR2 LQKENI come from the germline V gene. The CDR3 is CASSPSSGRETQYF. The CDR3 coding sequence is TGTGCCAGCTCACCATCATCGGGGCGGGAGACCCAGTACTTC.

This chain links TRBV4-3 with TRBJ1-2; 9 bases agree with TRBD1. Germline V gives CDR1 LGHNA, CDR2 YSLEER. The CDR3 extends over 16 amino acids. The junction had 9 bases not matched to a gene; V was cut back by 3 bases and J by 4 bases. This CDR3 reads CASSQDRGRATYGYTF. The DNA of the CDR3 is TGCGCCAGCAGCCAGGACAGGGGTCGGGCCACCTATGGCTACACCTTC.

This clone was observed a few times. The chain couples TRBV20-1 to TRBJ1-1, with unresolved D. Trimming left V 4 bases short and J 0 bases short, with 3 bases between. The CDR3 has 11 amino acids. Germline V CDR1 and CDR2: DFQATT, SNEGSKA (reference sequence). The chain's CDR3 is CSAKVNTEAFF. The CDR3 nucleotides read TGCAGTGCTAAGGTGAACACTGAAGCTTTCTTT.

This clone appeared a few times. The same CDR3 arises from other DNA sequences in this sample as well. The CDR3 sequence: CASSQVLAGGDEQFF. CDR3 bases: TGTGCCAGCAGCCAAGTCTTAGCGGGAGGGGATGAGCAGTTCTTC. The rearrangement uses TRBV4-2 and TRBJ2-1; TRBD2 matches 11 bases. V shed 1 base, J shed 8 bases, and the junction held 4 bases outside the gene matches. Germline CDR1 is LGHNA and CDR2 is YNFKEQ. This CDR3 spans 15 amino acids.

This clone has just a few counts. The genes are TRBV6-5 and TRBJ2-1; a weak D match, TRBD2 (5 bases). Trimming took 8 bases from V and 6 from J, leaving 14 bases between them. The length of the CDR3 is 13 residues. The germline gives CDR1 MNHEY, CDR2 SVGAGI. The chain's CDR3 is CASLRPGTNEQFF. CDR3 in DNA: TGTGCCAGCCTCCGTCCGGGAACCAATGAGCAGTTCTTC.

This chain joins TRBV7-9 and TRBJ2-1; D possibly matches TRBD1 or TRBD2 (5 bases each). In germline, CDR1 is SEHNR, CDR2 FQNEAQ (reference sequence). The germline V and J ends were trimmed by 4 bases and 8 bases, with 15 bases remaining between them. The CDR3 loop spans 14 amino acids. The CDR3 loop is CASSSGAEGYEQFF. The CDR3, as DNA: TGTGCCAGCAGCTCCGGGGCAGAAGGGTATGAGCAGTTCTTC.

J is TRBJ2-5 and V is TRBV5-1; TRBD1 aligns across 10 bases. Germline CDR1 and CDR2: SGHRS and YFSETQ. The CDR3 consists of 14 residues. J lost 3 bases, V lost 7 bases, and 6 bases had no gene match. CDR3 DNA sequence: TGCGCCAGCCGTACCGGGACAGGGGAAGAGACCCAGTACTTC. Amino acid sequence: CASRTGTGEETQYF. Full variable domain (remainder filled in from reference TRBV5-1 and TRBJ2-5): KAGVTQTPRYLIKTRGQQVTLSCSPISGHRSVSWYQQTPGQGLQFLFEYFSETQRNKGNFPGRFSGRQFSNSRSEMNVSTLELGDSALYLCASRTGTGEETQYFGPGTRLLVL.

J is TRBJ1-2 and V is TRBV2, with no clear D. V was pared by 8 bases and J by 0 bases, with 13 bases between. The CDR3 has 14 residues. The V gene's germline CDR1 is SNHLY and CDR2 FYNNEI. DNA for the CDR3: TGTGCCAGCCGGCAACAGACGGCTAACTATGGCTACACCTTC. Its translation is CASRQQTANYGYTF.

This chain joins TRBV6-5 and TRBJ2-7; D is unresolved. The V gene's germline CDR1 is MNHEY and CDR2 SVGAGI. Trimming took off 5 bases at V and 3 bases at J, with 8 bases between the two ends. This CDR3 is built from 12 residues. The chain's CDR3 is CASSSWDYEQYV. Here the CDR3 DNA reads TGTGCCAGCAGTAGCTGGGACTACGAGCAGTACGTC.

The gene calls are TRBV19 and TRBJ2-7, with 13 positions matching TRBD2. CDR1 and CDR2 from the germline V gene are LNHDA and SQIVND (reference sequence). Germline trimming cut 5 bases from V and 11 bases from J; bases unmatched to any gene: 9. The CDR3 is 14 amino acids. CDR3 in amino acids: CASSFGLAGEGEYF. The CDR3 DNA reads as TGTGCCAGTAGTTTTGGACTAGCGGGAGAGGGGGAGTACTTC.

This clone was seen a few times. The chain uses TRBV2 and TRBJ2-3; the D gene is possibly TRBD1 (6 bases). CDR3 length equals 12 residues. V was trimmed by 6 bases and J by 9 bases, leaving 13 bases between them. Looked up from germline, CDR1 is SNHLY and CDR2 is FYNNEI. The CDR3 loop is CASRRPGQTQYF. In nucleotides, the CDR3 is TGTGCCAGCAGACGACCGGGACAAACGCAGTATTTT.

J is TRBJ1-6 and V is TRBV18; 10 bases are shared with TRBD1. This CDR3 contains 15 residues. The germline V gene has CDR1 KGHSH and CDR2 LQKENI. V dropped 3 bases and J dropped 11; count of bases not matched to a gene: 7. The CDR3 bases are TGTGCCAGCTCACCTGGGACAGGGGCTACGGCACCCCTCCACTTT. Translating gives CASSPGTGATAPLHF.